The entry below describes one T cell receptor beta chain. The entry originates in a study of blood T cell repertoires in COVID-19. The overall study: Samples representing acute and convalescent COVID-19 were sourced from the United States, Italy and Spain. From T cells, B-cell-depleted T cells, or PBMCs came the material, which was cDNA or gDNA.

This CDR3 comprises 14 residues. V was pared by 6 bases and J by 1 base, with 12 bases between. CDR1 is SNHLY, CDR2 FYNNEI, per germline. Per the original data handling: Counts of nucleated cells, estimated from reference gene primer amplification, were obtained. Assay used: immunoSEQ multiplex PCR; TCRdb lists only in-frame clones, some missing. V, J and clone size were drawn from that table, and D and trimming were deduced from the DNA. The data contain 250,000 or so clones, around 84% of them seen just once; the ten biggest clones take up 1.5% to 1.9%. The sample comprised peripheral blood. This TCR came from a woman aged 40 to 50 who had recovered from COVID-19. This sequence joins TRBV2 and TRBJ1-2, with D maybe TRBD1 (6 bases). Here the CDR3 DNA reads TGTGCCAGCAGAACGGACAGACTTAACTATGGCTACACCTTC. This gives the protein CASRTDRLNYGYTF.